Below are 20 T cell receptor beta chains sequenced from a single sample in a study of blood T cell repertoires in COVID-19. Using immunoSEQ multiplex PCR, the repertoire was profiled, and TCRdb retains in-frame clones only, with some absent. Of about 250,000 clones in the sample, approximately 88% were seen once. The sequenced sample consisted of PBMCs or T cells enriched from blood (not recorded which). The source is a woman in her 40s who had been exposed to COVID-19.

The gene calls are TRBV3-1 (or the pseudogene TRBV3-2) and TRBJ2-5; 8 bases align to TRBD2. This CDR3 has 15 residues. The junction had 8 bases not matched to a gene; V was cut back by 4 bases and J by 4 bases. Germline V CDR1 and CDR2: LGHDT, YNNKEL (reference sequence). As DNA, the CDR3 is TGTGCCAGCAGCCGCTCGGGGGGGCGGGGAGAGACCCAGTACTTC. Its translation: CASSRSGGRGETQYF.

A single count supports this clone. V is TRBV5-1 and J is TRBJ2-7; possible D gene TRBD2, 6 bases. V lost 1 base, J lost 5 bases, and 16 bases lay in between. The V gene's germline CDR1 is SGHRS and CDR2 YFSETQ. This CDR3 contains 15 residues. The CDR3: CASSLIWQGGNEQYF. The CDR3 DNA reads TGCGCCAGCAGCTTGATTTGGCAGGGAGGCAACGAGCAGTACTTC.

V is TRBV14 and J is TRBJ2-5; 7 nucleotides line up with TRBD1. Germline-derived CDR1 and CDR2 are SGHDN and FVKESK. The V and J ends lost 2 bases and 4 bases, in that order; junction bases with no gene match: 1. The CDR3 length is 13 residues. The CDR3 region is CASSQWTGETQYF. The CDR3 DNA sequence: TGTGCCAGCAGCCAATGGACAGGAGAGACCCAGTACTTC. Filled out from reference TRBV14 and TRBJ2-5, the complete variable domain reads EAGVTQFPSHSVIEKGQTVTLRCDPISGHDNLYWYRRVMGKEIKFLLHFVKESKQDESGMPNNRFLAERTGGTYSTLKVQPAELEDSGVYFCASSQWTGETQYFGPGTRLLVL.

The table lists this clone with a few counts. V and J are TRBV10-3 and TRBJ1-2, with TRBD1 identical over 11 bases. The CDR3 totals 17 residues. After removal of 3 bases from V and 4 bases from J, the junction contained 10 bases not matched to a gene. Per the germline V gene, CDR1 is ENHRY and CDR2 is SYGVKD. CDR3 sequence reads: CAISDRDRGELGYGYTF. The CDR3 nucleotides are TGTGCCATCAGTGACCGGGACAGGGGGGAGCTTGGCTATGGCTACACCTTC.

This chain uses TRBV4-3 with TRBJ1-3, with D possibly TRBD1 on 6 matching bases. Germline lookup yields CDR1 LGHNA and CDR2 YSLEER. V was clipped by 5 bases and J by 1 base, with 12 bases between them. This CDR3 region has 15 residues. The chain's CDR3 is CASSEGRGSGNTIYF. The CDR3 bases are TGCGCCAGCAGCGAAGGCAGGGGTTCTGGAAACACCATATATTTT.

CDR3 amino acids: CSASNLAGQPQHF. CDR3 nucleotides: TGCAGTGCTAGTAACCTGGCGGGTCAGCCCCAGCATTTT. V is TRBV20-1 and J is TRBJ1-5, with unresolved D. The CDR3 extends over 13 amino acids. From germline, CDR1 is DFQATT and CDR2 SNEGSKA (reference sequence). V was clipped by 3 bases and J by 6 bases, with 12 bases between them.

The rearrangement links TRBV30 to TRBJ1-3; TRBD1 agrees at 8 bases. Germline V gene lookup returns CDR1 GTSNPN and CDR2 SVGIG (reference sequence). This CDR3 has 14 residues. Trimming took 5 bases from V and 3 from J; bases not matched to a gene: 6. CDR3 residues: CAWGQGLGGNTIYF. The CDR3 nucleotides read TGTGCCTGGGGACAGGGTCTGGGTGGAAACACCATATATTTT.

The chain links TRBV25-1 to TRBJ1-3; D gene ambiguous. The CDR3 runs 14 residues. V was clipped by 3 bases and J by 0 bases, with 6 bases between them. Germline loops: CDR1 MGHDK, CDR2 SYGVNS. CDR3 nucleotides: TGTGCCAGCAGTGAGACTTTCTCTGGAAACACCATATATTTT. This gives the protein CASSETFSGNTIYF.

This clone was seen once. This chain joins TRBV30 and TRBJ1-4; TRBD1 aligns across 9 bases. Germline V gene sequence: CDR1 GTSNPN, CDR2 SVGIG (reference sequence). The CDR3 is 13 residues long. The V and J ends lost 5 bases and 4 bases, in that order; junction bases with no gene match: 2. The CDR3: CAWDRGFNEKLFF. The CDR3 bases are TGTGCCTGGGACAGGGGGTTTAATGAAAAACTGTTTTTT.

This clone was seen once. The DNA for the CDR3 is TGTGCCAGCAGGGCGACAGGGAATCAGCCCCAGCATTTT. Translated, it gives CASRATGNQPQHF. The chain links TRBV28 to TRBJ1-5, with 7 bases lining up with TRBD1. J was trimmed by 4 bases and V by 6 bases; bases with no gene match: 3. This CDR3 has 13 amino acids. Germline CDR1 reads MDHEN; CDR2 reads SYDVKM.

The rearrangement joins TRBV7-2 to TRBJ1-5; D is unresolved. V dropped 8 bases and J dropped 9 bases, with 20 bases sitting between them. This CDR3 has 14 residues. CDR1 SGHTA and CDR2 FQGNSA come from the germline V gene. CDR3 protein: CASGPGEWGTPQHF. The CDR3 DNA reads as TGTGCCAGCGGCCCTGGGGAGTGGGGAACGCCCCAGCATTTT.

This clone is categorized as medium-sized. The genes are TRBV2 and TRBJ1-1, with D perhaps TRBD1 (5 bases). The CDR3 is made up of 16 amino acids. With 1 base removed from V and 5 bases from J, the gap between germline ends came to 17 bases. Germline V lookup: CDR1 SNHLY, CDR2 FYNNEI. CDR3 nucleotide sequence: TGTGCCAGCAGTGAAGGTTTCCAGGGCCGGGGGACTGAAGCTTTCTTT. This translates into CASSEGFQGRGTEAFF.

This sequence joins TRBV18 and TRBJ1-1, with 7 bases aligning to TRBD1. CDR1 is KGHSH, CDR2 LQKENI, per germline. The J segment lost 0 bases and the V segment lost 2 bases, leaving 3 bases of the junction unmatched. CDR3 length: 15 residues. In DNA, the CDR3 is TGTGCCAGCTCACCAGACAGGGCCGTGAACACTGAAGCTTTCTTT. It encodes CASSPDRAVNTEAFF.

This clone appeared a few times. This rearrangement joins TRBV6-6 to TRBJ1-3; D unresolved. V lost 5 bases and J 0 bases, leaving 20 bases between the germline ends. The CDR3 consists of 18 residues. The germline V gene has CDR1 MNHNY and CDR2 SVGAGI (reference sequence). The CDR3 DNA follows: TGTGCCAGCAGTCCCCGAGGGCAGGCGTACAGCTCTGGAAACACCATATATTTT. Residues: CASSPRGQAYSSGNTIYF.

The V and J genes are TRBV4-1 and TRBJ1-6, with D unresolved. The CDR3 contains 15 residues. The germline V gene encodes CDR1 MGHRA and CDR2 YSYEKL. V was pared by 1 base and J by 7 bases, with 11 bases between. CDR3 residues: CASSQVDKPNSPLHF. DNA for the CDR3: TGCGCCAGCAGCCAAGTTGACAAACCCAATTCACCCCTCCACTTT.

This clone was counted only a few times. The chain has TRBV7-2 and TRBJ1-2; D is undetermined. CDR1 and CDR2 (germline): SGHTA, FQGNSA. The CDR3 extends over 15 amino acids. Trimming pared 5 bases from V and 10 bases from J, leaving 23 bases between. The CDR3 sequence is CASSRRSPSEVDYTF. DNA for the CDR3: TGTGCCAGCAGCCGCCGCAGTCCATCCGAGGTAGACTACACCTTC.

The V and J genes are TRBV11-2 and TRBJ2-7; TRBD1 might be the D (5 bases). There are 15 residues in the CDR3. CDR1 and CDR2 from the germline V gene are SGHAT and FQNNGV. V gave up 0 bases and J gave up 5 bases, with 14 bases separating them. The CDR3 nucleotides are TGTGCCAGCAGCTTAGAGTCCCAGGGCGCGAACGAGCAGTACTTC. Protein sequence: CASSLESQGANEQYF.

The chain uses TRBV21-1 and TRBJ2-7; TRBD1, the table's D call, was not compared with the DNA. TRBV21-1 is reported as a pseudogene. The CDR3 totals 16 residues. CDR3 protein: CASSKVVHPTSYEQYV. The CDR3 nucleotides read TGTGCCAGCAGCAAAGTGGTACACCCCACCAGCTACGAGCAGTACGTC.

V usage is TRBV5-8 and J usage is TRBJ1-5, with 8 bases that match TRBD1. The CDR3 is 14 amino acids. The trim removed 4 bases at V and 2 bases at J, leaving 2 bases unmatched. Germline CDR1 SGHTS, CDR2 YDEGEE. This chain's CDR3 is CASSVDRGNQPQHF. For the CDR3, the DNA is TGTGCCAGCAGCGTGGACAGGGGCAATCAGCCCCAGCATTTT.

The rearrangement joins TRBV4-2 to TRBJ1-3, with TRBD1 as a possible D gene (6 bases). Germline V gene sequence: CDR1 LGHNA, CDR2 YNFKEQ. The V end was cut by 0 bases, the J end by 2 bases, with 14 bases between. The CDR3 spans 17 residues. The CDR3 DNA sequence: TGTGCCAGCAGCCAAGACCCAGGGACACAAGCTGGAAACACCATATATTTT. It specifies CASSQDPGTQAGNTIYF.